The sequence of this T cell receptor (beta chain) was determined in a study of shared clonotypes between healthy human individuals. The CDR3 covers 14 residues. The germline V and J ends were trimmed by 3 bases and 2 bases, with 10 bases remaining between them. CDR1 and CDR2 (germline): SGDLS, YYNGEE. The repertoire was sequenced with immunoSEQ multiplex PCR; TCRdb's copy has only in-frame clones and lacks some. This sample carries about half a million clones, approximately 79% of them seen once, and the ten largest clones take less than 15%. The chain links TRBV9 to TRBJ2-3; D unresolved. This TCR came from a woman in her thirties or forties in good health. Some clones in this sample may be carry-over from other donors' samples. The sample was PBMCs. Here the CDR3 DNA reads TGTGCCAGCAGCGATCCACGAGTCACAGATACGCAGTATTTT. Translation: CASSDPRVTDTQYF.